The sequence of this TCR beta chain was determined in a study of blood T cell repertoires in COVID-19. Study-level background: The origin of the acute and convalescent COVID-19 samples was the United States, Italy and Spain.

Original data processing: Nucleated cell number was recorded as an estimate derived from reference gene primer amplification. Only in-frame clones appear in the TCRdb table, and some are missing; sequencing was by immunoSEQ multiplex PCR. D and trimming were read from the DNA, whereas the V and J calls and clone size are those reported in that table. Of some 110,000 clones in the sample, about 86% were seen once. J gave up 4 bases and V 3 bases, and 16 bases lay outside the gene matches. This CDR3 contains 19 residues. CDR1 MGHRA and CDR2 YSYEKL come from the germline V gene. The TCR sequence derives from a man aged 70-80 years who had recovered from COVID-19. The genes are TRBV4-1 and TRBJ1-5; 9 positions match TRBD1. The sequenced sample was peripheral blood. CDR3 in DNA: TGCGCCAGCAGCCAGGGCGGGCCCCCGGGACAGGGTTTGAATCAGCCCCAGCATTTT. It specifies CASSQGGPPGQGLNQPQHF.